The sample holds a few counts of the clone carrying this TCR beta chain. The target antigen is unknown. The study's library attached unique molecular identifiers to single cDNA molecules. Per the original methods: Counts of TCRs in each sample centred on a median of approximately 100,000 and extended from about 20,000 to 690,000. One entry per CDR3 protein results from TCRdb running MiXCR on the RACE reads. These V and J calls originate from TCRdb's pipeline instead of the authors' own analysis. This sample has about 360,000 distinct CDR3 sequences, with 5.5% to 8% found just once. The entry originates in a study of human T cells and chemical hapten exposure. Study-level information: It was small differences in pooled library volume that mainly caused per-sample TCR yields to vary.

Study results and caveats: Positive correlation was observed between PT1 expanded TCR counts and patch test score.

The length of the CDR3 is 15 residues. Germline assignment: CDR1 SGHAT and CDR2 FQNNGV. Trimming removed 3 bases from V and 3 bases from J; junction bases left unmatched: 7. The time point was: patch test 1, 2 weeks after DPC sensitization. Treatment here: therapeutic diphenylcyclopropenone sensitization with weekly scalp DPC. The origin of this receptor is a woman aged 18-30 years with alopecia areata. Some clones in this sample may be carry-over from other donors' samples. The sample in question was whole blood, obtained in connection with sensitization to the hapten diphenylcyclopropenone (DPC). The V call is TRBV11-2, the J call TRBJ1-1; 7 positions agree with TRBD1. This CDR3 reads CASSFSRQGYTEAFF. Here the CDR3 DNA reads TGTGCCAGCAGCTTCTCTCGACAGGGTTACACTGAAGCTTTCTTT.